This T cell receptor (beta chain) appears in the sequencing data of a study of blood T cells in healthy people across ages. This clonotype was counted only a few times. Its target is not known. Study-wide points: Whereas aged donors had fewer naive CD4+ cells, long-lived donors had more of them and higher diversity.

It was with a sample-barcoded 5' primer and a J-beta primer mix that a second PCR of roughly 6 to 11 cycles was run. TCRdb itself ran the 5' RACE reads through MiXCR, one entry per CDR3 protein. The repertoire has about 800,000 distinct CDR3 sequences, just under 25% of them found once; the top ten carry more than 3%. This sample was shared with a second study, whose subject was T cells of mothers and their children. That work adds: Per child, 3 million or so TCR beta CDR3 reads were obtained, against over 9.5 million per mother. Related and unrelated pairs show TCR recombination output that thymic selection shapes similarly. Overlap measured in related mother-child pairs was slightly, non-significantly higher than in unrelated pairs.

Sample: blood. This TCR was recovered from a boy aged 5-17 years in good health.

CDR3 coding DNA: TGTGCCAGCAGTTCCCCAGGGAATCCTAATGAAAAACTGTTTTTT. It is translated as CASSSPGNPNEKLFF. The chain carries TRBV6-2 or TRBV6-3 and TRBJ1-4; TRBD1 might be the D (5 bases). The germline CDR1 and CDR2 sequences are MNHEY and SVGEGT. This CDR3 is 15 amino acids long. Trimming took off 4 bases at V and 3 bases at J, with 12 bases between the two ends.